The 32 T cell receptor beta chains reported below all come from one sample, sequenced in a study of T cells after yellow fever vaccination. TCRdb independently ran MiXCR on the 5' RACE reads; one entry per CDR3 protein. The data contain some 500,000 distinct CDR3 sequences, roughly 14% of them singletons. The sequencing used PBMCs, collected on the day of the yellow fever booster vaccination. These receptor sequences come from a man aged 30 to 45 who received the YFV17D yellow fever vaccine.

This clonotype was observed a handful of times. The gene calls are TRBV5-1 and TRBJ2-1; D tentatively fits TRBD1 or TRBD2 (6 bases each). The CDR3 runs to 18 residues. Germline loops: CDR1 SGHRS, CDR2 YFSETQ. Trimming stripped 4 bases from V and 3 bases from J, with 23 bases between. Here the CDR3 reads CASSPRTGTRGSYNEQFF. CDR3 bases: TGCGCCAGCAGCCCGAGAACAGGGACTCGGGGGAGCTACAATGAGCAGTTCTTC.

The chain couples TRBV2 to TRBJ1-4; D might be TRBD1 (5 bases). CDR3 length equals 15 residues. Trimming pared 3 bases from V and 4 bases from J, leaving 12 bases between. Germline-derived CDR1 and CDR2 are SNHLY and FYNNEI. CDR3 protein: CASSDFEGLNEKLFF. The CDR3 nucleotides are TGTGCCAGCAGTGATTTCGAGGGACTTAATGAAAAACTGTTTTTT. Variable domain in full (rest from reference TRBV2 and TRBJ1-4): EPEVTQTPSHQVTQMGQEVILRCVPISNHLYFYWYRQILGQKVEFLVSFYNNEISEKSEIFDDQFSVERPDGSNFTLKIRSTKLEDSAMYFCASSDFEGLNEKLFFGSGTQLSVL.

This clonotype has only a few counts. The V gene is TRBV2, the J gene TRBJ2-3; 13 bases are shared with TRBD2. The CDR3 length is 15 residues. The V gene's germline CDR1 is SNHLY and CDR2 FYNNEI. V shed 7 bases, J shed 4 bases, and the junction held 5 bases outside the gene matches. CDR3 in amino acids: CASTLGLAGSDTQYF. In DNA form, the CDR3 reads TGTGCCAGCACCTTGGGACTAGCGGGATCAGATACGCAGTATTTT.

V is TRBV5-5 and J is TRBJ2-6; D is uncertain. Germline CDR1 reads SGHKS; CDR2 reads YYEKEE (reference sequence). The CDR3 runs 14 residues. V gave up 6 bases and J gave up 1 base, with 8 bases separating them. The CDR3 DNA sequence: TGTGCCAGCATCACAGCGTCTGGGGCCAACGTCCTGACTTTC. Translation gives CASITASGANVLTF.

This clonotype was observed a few times. The rearrangement links TRBV7-8 to TRBJ2-3; TRBD2 might be the D (5 bases). Germline CDR1 is SGHVS and CDR2 is FQNEAQ. This CDR3 spans 15 amino acids. V was pared by 1 base and J by 5 bases, with 13 bases between. The CDR3 reads CASSLVVGVGDTQYF. In nucleotides, the CDR3 is TGTGCCAGCAGCTTAGTTGTGGGAGTAGGAGATACGCAGTATTTT.

The rearrangement joins TRBV5-6 to TRBJ1-2, with D unresolved. With 0 bases removed from V and 1 base from J, the gap between germline ends came to 10 bases. CDR1 and CDR2 from the germline V gene are SGHDT and YYEEEE. The CDR3 loop spans 15 amino acids. The DNA of the CDR3 is TGTGCCAGCAGCTTGGGGGCAGCTGGTAACTATGGCTACACCTTC. It encodes CASSLGAAGNYGYTF.

The J gene is TRBJ1-6, the V gene TRBV28; 8 nucleotides match TRBD1. The CDR3 consists of 15 residues. The ends lost 1 base at V and 10 bases at J; junction bases unmatched: 6. Germline-derived CDR1 and CDR2 are MDHEN and SYDVKM. The chain's CDR3 is CASSLSQGVRSPLHF. The CDR3, as DNA: TGTGCCAGCAGTTTATCACAGGGGGTTAGGTCACCCCTCCACTTT.

The chain joins TRBV6-1 to TRBJ2-7; maybe TRBD1 (5 bases). Trimming shortened V by 3 bases and J by 5 bases, and 17 bases separated the two germline ends. Germline CDR1 reads MNHNS; CDR2 reads SASEGT. CDR3 length: 15 residues. The CDR3 loop reads CASSDTSGANDEQYF. CDR3 coding DNA: TGTGCCAGCAGTGACACCTCTGGGGCGAACGACGAGCAGTACTTC.

The rearrangement joins TRBV20-1 to TRBJ1-3; no definite D call. With 6 bases removed from V and 0 bases from J, the gap between germline ends came to 21 bases. CDR1 DFQATT and CDR2 SNEGSKA come from the germline V gene (reference sequence). The CDR3 is made up of 17 amino acids. CDR3 coding DNA: TGCAGTGCCCACGCGTCGGGTACGCCATTCTCTGGAAACACCATATATTTT. Its translation: CSAHASGTPFSGNTIYF.

CDR3 protein: CASSTQRGRNTEAFF. In nucleotides, the CDR3 is TGTGCCAGCAGCACCCAACGTGGGAGAAACACTGAAGCTTTCTTT. This chain connects TRBV7-6 to TRBJ1-1; no firm D call. Trimming removed 5 bases at V and 2 bases at J, with 15 bases between. This CDR3 is 15 amino acids long. Per germline, CDR1 SGHVS and CDR2 FNYEAQ.

With regard to this clonotype: A read error may account for a junction end that differs from germline. CDR3 in amino acids: CTSNQPQHF. CDR3 nucleotides: TGTACCAGCAATCAGCCCCAGCATTTT. The rearrangement links TRBV9 to TRBJ1-5; no clear D. The length of the CDR3 is 9 residues. CDR1 is SGDLS and CDR2 is YYNGEE in the germline V gene. The complete variable domain, with remaining parts taken from reference TRBV9 and TRBJ1-5, reads DSGVTQTPKHLITATGQRVTLRCSPRSGDLSVYWYQQSLDQGLQFLIQYYNGEERAKGNILERFSAQQFPDLHSELNLSSLELGDSALYFCTSNQPQHFGDGTRLSIL.

The chain uses TRBV7-9 and TRBJ2-5; unclear D gene. The V end was cut by 5 bases, the J end by 1 base, with 17 bases between. Looked up from germline, CDR1 is SEHNR and CDR2 is FQNEAQ (reference sequence). This CDR3 is 16 amino acids long. This CDR3 reads CASSLIYGGLQETQYF. The CDR3 DNA reads TGTGCCAGCAGCCTAATCTATGGTGGGCTCCAAGAGACCCAGTACTTC.

CDR3 sequence (DNA): TGCGCCAGCAGCTTTGATACCCTAGCGGGAGCAGGCGAGCAGTACTTC. Residues: CASSFDTLAGAGEQYF. The J gene is TRBJ2-7, the V gene TRBV5-1, with 10 bases matching TRBD2. Trimming took 2 bases from V and 6 from J; bases not matched to a gene: 11. This CDR3 contains 16 residues. Germline V CDR1 and CDR2: SGHRS, YFSETQ.

The genes are TRBV12-3 or TRBV12-4 and TRBJ1-3; 8 bases map to TRBD1. This CDR3 has 14 amino acids. J gave up 6 bases and V 6 bases, and 7 bases lay outside the gene matches. CDR3 region: CASRRTGFENTIYF. The DNA of the CDR3 is TGTGCCAGCAGGCGGACAGGGTTTGAAAACACCATATATTTT.

The chain couples TRBV6-5 to TRBJ1-4; 7 bases are a match to TRBD1. The CDR3 consists of 16 residues. The V gene's germline CDR1 is MNHEY and CDR2 SVGAGI. The V segment lost 0 bases and the J segment 7 bases; nucleotides outside the gene matches: 8. Here the CDR3 reads CASSYSRRGIGEKLFF. CDR3 nucleotide sequence: TGTGCCAGCAGTTACTCCCGCAGGGGGATTGGTGAAAAACTGTTTTTT.

This chain uses TRBV18 with TRBJ2-2, with 9 bases fitting TRBD2. Germline V lookup: CDR1 KGHSH, CDR2 LQKENI. V shed 2 bases, J shed 4 bases, and the junction held 5 bases outside the gene matches. The CDR3 contains 16 residues. CDR3 nucleotides: TGTGCCAGCTCACCAGGTCTAGCGGGACTCACCGGGGAGCTGTTTTTT. Protein sequence: CASSPGLAGLTGELFF.

This clonotype was counted only a few times. V and J are TRBV18 and TRBJ1-1; 9 positions match TRBD1. Losses at the gene ends were 0 bases for V and 11 bases for J; bases not matched to a gene: 7. This CDR3 comprises 14 residues. Germline V gene lookup returns CDR1 KGHSH and CDR2 LQKENI. The CDR3 loop reads CASSPPGQGLMAFF. The CDR3 DNA reads TGTGCCAGCTCACCACCAGGACAGGGGCTTATGGCTTTCTTT.

This clonotype was observed a handful of times. V gene TRBV7-3 combines with J gene TRBJ2-1; 7 bases agree with TRBD1. The germline CDR1 and CDR2 sequences are SGHTA and FQGTGA. The CDR3 is 15 residues long. Trimming removed 0 bases from V and 9 bases from J; junction bases left unmatched: 8. CDR3 sequence reads: CASSLTAQGGTEQFF. The CDR3 DNA reads as TGTGCCAGCAGCTTAACGGCCCAAGGGGGCACTGAGCAGTTCTTC.

This clonotype was observed a handful of times. This rearrangement joins TRBV3-1 to TRBJ2-7, with 7 nucleotides matching TRBD2. CDR1 and CDR2 from the germline V gene are LGHDT and YNNKEL (reference sequence). V lost 4 bases, J lost 2 bases, and 5 bases stayed unmatched. The CDR3 has 14 residues. CDR3 sequence reads: CASSRPSGAYEQYF. The CDR3 region has the DNA TGTGCCAGCAGCCGGCCTAGCGGTGCCTACGAGCAGTACTTC.

This clonotype appeared many times. J is TRBJ2-4 and V is TRBV4-3; 7 positions agree with TRBD2. V lost 0 bases, J lost 8 bases, and 10 bases stayed unmatched. Per the germline V gene, CDR1 is LGHNA and CDR2 is YSLEER. The CDR3 covers 16 residues. The CDR3 spells CASSQDLGGVVDIQYF. CDR3 sequence (DNA): TGCGCCAGCAGCCAAGATTTGGGGGGGGTGGTTGACATTCAGTACTTC.

This clonotype was recorded a few times. This chain uses TRBV7-2 with TRBJ2-5; D remains unclear. V was cut by 0 bases and J by 4 bases, with 12 bases left in between. In germline, CDR1 is SGHTA, CDR2 FQGNSA. This CDR3 has 15 residues. The CDR3 region is CASSLATAARETQYF. CDR3 nucleotide sequence: TGTGCCAGCAGCTTAGCGACGGCGGCAAGAGAGACCCAGTACTTC.

This clonotype has only a few counts. This rearrangement joins TRBV5-1 to TRBJ2-2; possible D gene TRBD2, 7 bases. Germline assignment: CDR1 SGHRS and CDR2 YFSETQ. Trimming stripped 8 bases from V and 6 bases from J, with 23 bases between. The CDR3 length is 16 residues. The CDR3 sequence is CASNPAGAVSPGELFF. Here the CDR3 DNA reads TGCGCCAGTAACCCTGCGGGGGCTGTTTCCCCCGGGGAGCTGTTTTTT.

V is TRBV6-2 or TRBV6-3 and J is TRBJ2-1; 8 nucleotides align to TRBD2. CDR1 is MNHEY and CDR2 is SVGEGT in the germline V gene. The CDR3 extends over 15 amino acids. The J segment lost 12 bases and the V segment lost 5 bases, leaving 15 bases of the junction unmatched. In DNA form, the CDR3 reads TGTGCCAGCAGTACCGGACTAGCCTTAACCTCGGGGCAGTTCTTC. Amino acids: CASSTGLALTSGQFF.

CDR3 loop: CAAGISRLNEQYF. As DNA, the CDR3 is TGTGCCGCCGGCATTTCCCGTTTGAACGAGCAGTACTTC. The chain has TRBV27 and TRBJ2-7; D gene uncertain. Germline V gives CDR1 MNHEY, CDR2 SMNVEV (reference sequence). This CDR3 is built from 13 residues. Trimming pared 11 bases from V and 5 bases from J, leaving 19 bases between.

This chain connects TRBV9 to TRBJ2-1; possibly TRBD2 for D (6 bases). V lost 0 bases and J lost 2, with 12 bases in between. Germline loops: CDR1 SGDLS, CDR2 YYNGEE. The CDR3 spans 16 residues. CDR3 in DNA: TGTGCCAGCAGCGTAGGCCTAGCGATGACCTACAATGAGCAGTTCTTC. This encodes CASSVGLAMTYNEQFF. Filled out from reference TRBV9 and TRBJ2-1, the complete variable domain reads DSGVTQTPKHLITATGQRVTLRCSPRSGDLSVYWYQQSLDQGLQFLIQYYNGEERAKGNILERFSAQQFPDLHSELNLSSLELGDSALYFCASSVGLAMTYNEQFFGPGTRLTVL.

This clonotype was counted a few times. The J gene is TRBJ2-2, the V gene TRBV27; 9 nucleotides agree with TRBD1. The CDR3 is 14 amino acids. The ends lost 4 bases at V and 5 bases at J; junction bases unmatched: 2. Germline V gene lookup returns CDR1 MNHEY and CDR2 SMNVEV (reference sequence). The DNA for the CDR3 is TGTGCCAGCAGTTGGGGGACAGGGACCGGGGAGCTGTTTTTT. Its translation: CASSWGTGTGELFF.

The V call is TRBV12-3 or TRBV12-4, the J call TRBJ1-5; possibly TRBD1 for D (5 bases). CDR3 length: 14 residues. V dropped 6 bases and J dropped 4 bases, with 13 bases sitting between them. CDR3 sequence: CASRARDGNQPQHF. In DNA, the CDR3 is TGTGCCAGCAGGGCCCGGGACGGTAATCAGCCCCAGCATTTT.

The chain recombines TRBV12-3 or TRBV12-4 with TRBJ1-2; TRBD1 matches at 8 bases. With V trimmed by 5 bases and J by 2 bases, 7 bases remained unmatched. The length of the CDR3 is 15 residues. CDR3 sequence: CASSPQTGVNYGYTF. The DNA of the CDR3 is TGTGCCAGCAGTCCCCAGACAGGGGTGAACTATGGCTACACCTTC.

The gene calls are TRBV7-8 and TRBJ2-1; D not resolved. V lost 5 bases and J lost 2, with 7 bases in between. This CDR3 spans 13 amino acids. Germline V gene data show CDR1 as SGHVS and CDR2 as FQNEAQ. The CDR3 bases are TGTGCCAGCAGCCGCACTCCCTACAATGAGCAGTTCTTC. Its protein product is CASSRTPYNEQFF.

Ten or more counts support this clonotype. This chain connects TRBV23-1 to TRBJ2-7; unclear D gene. TRBV23-1 is known as an ORF, though its function is uncertain. Trimming removed 0 bases from V and 2 bases from J, with 14 bases in between. The CDR3 covers 16 residues. The CDR3 region is CASSQSTTSDTYEQYF. The CDR3 DNA is TGCGCCAGCAGTCAATCAACAACAAGTGACACCTACGAGCAGTACTTC.

Ten or more counts support this clonotype. V usage is TRBV28 and J usage is TRBJ2-3, with D tentatively TRBD2 (6 bases). V dropped 2 bases and J dropped 0 bases, with 9 bases sitting between them. The CDR3 length is 15 residues. Per the germline V gene, CDR1 is MDHEN and CDR2 is SYDVKM. The CDR3 sequence: CASSLAGLSTDTQYF. For the CDR3, the DNA is TGTGCCAGCAGTTTAGCGGGACTCAGCACAGATACGCAGTATTTT.

This clonotype was counted only a few times. V is TRBV28 and J is TRBJ1-3; perhaps TRBD1 as D (5 bases). The ends were cut back, 6 bases at V and 0 bases at J, with 12 bases in the middle. Per the germline V gene, CDR1 is MDHEN and CDR2 is SYDVKM. This CDR3 has 15 residues. The CDR3, as DNA: TGTGCCAGCAGCCGCCCGACAGTCTCTGGAAACACCATATATTTT. Translating it yields CASSRPTVSGNTIYF.